These 29 T cell receptor beta chains came from one sample sequenced in a study of T cells in lung cancer brain metastases. Generated by immunoSEQ multiplex PCR, the TCRdb table keeps only in-frame clones and is missing some. The sample lists roughly 720 clones; 85% to 95% were seen once. Sequenced: tumor tissue from the primary lung tumor. The receptor source for this set is a woman aged 65 to 85 with non-small cell lung cancer.

CDR3 DNA: TGTGCCAGCAGCTTTGATGACAGGGGGCGGTCACCCCTCCACTTT. It codes for CASSFDDRGRSPLHF. V usage is TRBV7-2 and J usage is TRBJ1-6; 10 bases match TRBD1. Germline V lookup: CDR1 SGHTA, CDR2 FQGNSA. V gave up 3 bases and J gave up 10 bases; unmatched junction bases: 6. This CDR3 has 15 amino acids.

This sequence joins TRBV19 and TRBJ1-5; D might be TRBD1 (5 bases). This CDR3 is 12 amino acids long. Trimming took off 9 bases at V and 4 bases at J, with 10 bases between the two ends. CDR1 and CDR2 from the germline V gene are LNHDA and SQIVND (reference sequence). CDR3 coding DNA: TGTGCCAGCAGGGAAAGTAATCAGCCCCAGCATTTT. Translated: CASRESNQPQHF.

The chain has TRBV7-8 and TRBJ2-1, with D unresolved. V was shortened by 0 bases and J by 0 bases, with 9 bases between the two germline ends. This CDR3 contains 16 residues. The germline V gene encodes CDR1 SGHVS and CDR2 FQNEAQ. Written as DNA, the CDR3 is TGTGCCAGCAGCTTAGCGAGAACGACCTCCTACAATGAGCAGTTCTTC. It specifies CASSLARTTSYNEQFF.

CDR3 DNA: TGTGCCAGCAGCACGACAGGGGTGAAGAGGACCATATATTTT. Translating gives CASSTTGVKRTIYF. This chain connects TRBV11-2 to TRBJ1-3, with 8 bases matching TRBD1. The CDR3 is made up of 14 amino acids. After removal of 5 bases from V and 10 bases from J, the junction contained 10 bases not matched to a gene. CDR1 is SGHAT and CDR2 is FQNNGV in the germline V gene.

The chain combines TRBV15 with TRBJ2-5, with D uncertain. The germline V gene encodes CDR1 LNHNV and CDR2 YYDKDF (reference sequence). This CDR3 is 15 amino acids long. The V end lost 5 bases, the J end lost 4 bases, and 17 bases lay between the germline ends. CDR3 in amino acids: CATSGVYLYGETQYF. CDR3 sequence (DNA): TGTGCCACCAGCGGGGTTTATTTGTACGGAGAGACCCAGTACTTC.

V is TRBV30 and J is TRBJ2-6; 7 bases map to TRBD1. The germline CDR1 and CDR2 sequences are GTSNPN and SVGIG (reference sequence). Trimming at V came to 1 base and at J to 0 bases, leaving 6 bases not matched to a gene. The CDR3 covers 17 residues. The CDR3 bases are TGTGCCTGGAGTGAGGGGGCCTTAAGCTCTGGGGCCAACGTCCTGACTTTC. The encoded protein is CAWSEGALSSGANVLTF. Full variable domain (outside the CDR3, taken from reference TRBV30 and TRBJ2-6): SQTIHQWPATLVQPVGSPLSLECTVEGTSNPNLYWYRQAAGRGLQLLFYSVGIGQISSEVPQNLSASRPQDRQFILSSKKLLLSDSGFYLCAWSEGALSSGANVLTFGAGSRLTVL.

The CDR3 sequence is CASSFTGGSEQFF. The CDR3 bases are TGTGCCAGCAGTTTCACAGGGGGCAGTGAGCAGTTCTTC. The chain couples TRBV7-9 to TRBJ2-1; 9 nucleotides align to TRBD1. V dropped 6 bases and J dropped 9; count of bases not matched to a gene: 6. Germline loops: CDR1 SEHNR, CDR2 FQNEAQ (reference sequence). The CDR3 spans 13 residues.

The chain couples TRBV7-9 to TRBJ2-1, with TRBD1 matching 11 bases. This CDR3 region has 15 residues. J lost 4 bases, V lost 5 bases, and 4 bases had no gene match. Germline CDR1 SEHNR, CDR2 FQNEAQ (reference sequence). CDR3 loop: CASSRTGGWYNEQFF. DNA for the CDR3: TGTGCCAGCAGCCGGACAGGGGGCTGGTACAATGAGCAGTTCTTC. The entire variable domain, with the rest obtained from reference TRBV7-9 and TRBJ2-1, is as follows: DTGVSQNPRHKITKRGQNVTFRCDPISEHNRLYWYRQTLGQGPEFLTYFQNEAQLEKSRLLSDRFSAERPKGSFSTLEIQRTEQGDSAMYLCASSRTGGWYNEQFFGPGTRLTVL.

Details on this clone: One junction end does not reproduce the germline sequence, and a read error may be involved. The chain carries TRBV28 and TRBJ2-1; D possibly matches TRBD1 or TRBD2 (6 bases each). This CDR3 is 14 amino acids long. Germline CDR1 and CDR2: MDHEN and SYDVKM. CDR3 residues: CASSSPRGDNKQFF. CDR3 DNA sequence: TGTGCCAGCAGTTCCCCAAGGGGGGACAATAAGCAGTTCTTC.

V gene TRBV9 combines with J gene TRBJ2-7; no clear D. The length of the CDR3 is 15 residues. Per the germline V gene, CDR1 is SGDLS and CDR2 is YYNGEE. The V end lost 0 bases, the J end lost 5 bases, and 15 bases lay between the germline ends. CDR3 protein: CASSVGVGFQNEQYF. The CDR3 coding sequence is TGTGCCAGCAGCGTAGGTGTCGGGTTTCAGAACGAGCAGTACTTC.

V usage is TRBV7-6 and J usage is TRBJ1-1, with D maybe TRBD1 (5 bases). This CDR3 is 16 amino acids long. Trimming pared 1 base from V and 3 bases from J, leaving 15 bases between. Germline V gene lookup returns CDR1 SGHVS and CDR2 FNYEAQ. In DNA form, the CDR3 reads TGTGCCAGCAGCTTAGTGGGGGGGGAATTGGACACTGAAGCTTTCTTT. Amino acid sequence: CASSLVGGELDTEAFF. The full variable domain, its missing parts supplied by reference TRBV7-6 and TRBJ1-1, is GAGVSQSPRYKVTKRGQDVALRCDPISGHVSLYWYRQALGQGPEFLTYFNYEAQQDKSGLPNDRFSAERPEGSISTLTIQRTEQRDSAMYRCASSLVGGELDTEAFFGQGTRLTVV.

The chain carries TRBV7-2 and TRBJ2-1; D not resolved. Per the germline V gene, CDR1 is SGHTA and CDR2 is FQGNSA. The CDR3 runs to 15 residues. Trimming shortened V by 1 base and J by 11 bases, and 18 bases separated the two germline ends. The CDR3 DNA reads as TGTGCCAGCAGCTTAGGGCGGTCCGGGCAGTGGAAGCAGTTCTTC. Its protein product is CASSLGRSGQWKQFF.

The gene calls are TRBV30 and TRBJ1-6, with D unclear. Deletions cut 2 bases from V and 4 bases from J, with 6 bases between. The germline V gene encodes CDR1 GTSNPN and CDR2 SVGIG (reference sequence). The CDR3 is 13 amino acids. In DNA, the CDR3 is TGTGCCTGGAGTTCGGGGTATAATTCACCCCTCCACTTT. Protein product: CAWSSGYNSPLHF.

The chain combines TRBV5-1 with TRBJ2-1; possible D gene TRBD2, 5 bases. The V and J ends lost 2 bases and 5 bases respectively, with 11 bases between them. Germline values: CDR1 SGHRS, CDR2 YFSETQ. The CDR3 is 14 amino acids. The CDR3 DNA sequence: TGCGCCAGCAGCTTAGCGGCGTCCAACAATGAGCAGTTCTTC. Its translation: CASSLAASNNEQFF.

V gene TRBV5-1 combines with J gene TRBJ1-4, with 7 bases identical to TRBD1. Germline CDR1 and CDR2: SGHRS and YFSETQ. This CDR3 has 17 amino acids. With 0 bases clipped from V and 8 bases from J, the junction kept 13 bases outside the gene matches. The CDR3 sequence: CASSLAGTGAMEEKLFF. The DNA of the CDR3 is TGCGCCAGCAGCTTGGCGGGAACAGGGGCGATGGAGGAAAAACTGTTTTTT.

V usage is TRBV29-1 and J usage is TRBJ2-3; 7 positions agree with TRBD2. In germline, CDR1 is SQVTM, CDR2 ANQGSEA. The CDR3 has 15 amino acids. J gave up 0 bases and V 2 bases, and 5 bases lay outside the gene matches. The CDR3 loop is CSVELAGLSTDTQYF. The CDR3 bases are TGCAGCGTTGAATTAGCGGGCTTGAGCACAGATACGCAGTATTTT.

The chain couples TRBV5-6 to TRBJ2-5; D not certain. The V end was cut by 0 bases, the J end by 4 bases, with 4 bases between. The CDR3 spans 12 residues. Germline V CDR1 and CDR2: SGHDT, YYEEEE. The CDR3 reads CASSLGLETQYF. The CDR3 DNA sequence: TGTGCCAGCAGCTTGGGACTAGAGACCCAGTACTTC.

This chain uses TRBV2 with TRBJ2-7; D remains unclear. The CDR3 has 14 residues. Germline CDR1 and CDR2: SNHLY and FYNNEI. Between the trimmed V and J ends, which lost 8 bases and 0 bases, there was a span of 14 bases. CDR3 loop: CASRFSSSSYEQYF. The CDR3 DNA reads TGTGCCAGCCGTTTTAGTTCAAGCTCCTACGAGCAGTACTTC. Full variable domain (remainder filled in from reference TRBV2 and TRBJ2-7): EPEVTQTPSHQVTQMGQEVILRCVPISNHLYFYWYRQILGQKVEFLVSFYNNEISEKSEIFDDQFSVERPDGSNFTLKIRSTKLEDSAMYFCASRFSSSSYEQYFGPGTRLTVT.

The rearrangement links TRBV2 to TRBJ1-2; D gene uncertain. This CDR3 comprises 11 residues. Germline CDR1 is SNHLY and CDR2 is FYNNEI. Deletions cut 6 bases from V and 5 bases from J, with 7 bases between. The CDR3 nucleotides read TGTGCCAGCAGGGTCCGGTATGGCTACACCTTC. Residues: CASRVRYGYTF.

The chain carries TRBV5-1 and TRBJ2-7; D uncertain. V was cut by 0 bases and J by 4 bases, with 11 bases left in between. Germline V gives CDR1 SGHRS, CDR2 YFSETQ. There are 14 residues in the CDR3. As DNA, the CDR3 is TGCGCCAGCAGCTTGGTAGGCACTCCATACGAGCAGTACTTC. Protein product: CASSLVGTPYEQYF.

The chain has TRBV4-1 and TRBJ1-2; no firm D call. The CDR3 is 14 amino acids. V was cut by 0 bases and J by 7 bases, with 12 bases left in between. Germline CDR1 reads MGHRA; CDR2 reads YSYEKL. The CDR3 region has the DNA TGCGCCAGCAGCCAAGAAGCGAAACGGATTGGCTACACCTTC. This gives the protein CASSQEAKRIGYTF.

This clone was recorded a few times. The genes are TRBV6-6 and TRBJ1-6, with D tentatively TRBD1 (5 bases). Germline loops: CDR1 MNHNY, CDR2 SVGAGI (reference sequence). The V end was cut by 6 bases, the J end by 7 bases, with 19 bases between. The CDR3 is made up of 16 amino acids. CDR3 sequence reads: CASRNGLSGGNSPLHF. The CDR3 DNA sequence: TGTGCCAGCAGGAATGGACTTTCCGGGGGAAATTCACCCCTCCACTTT.

The chain joins TRBV28 to TRBJ2-3; TRBD1 aligns across 7 bases. V trimming: 6 bases; J trimming: 4 bases; junction bases outside the gene matches: 7. The length of the CDR3 is 14 residues. Germline V CDR1 and CDR2: MDHEN, SYDVKM. CDR3 region: CASRGQDGADTQYF. CDR3 DNA: TGTGCCAGCAGAGGACAGGATGGCGCAGATACGCAGTATTTT.

This clone showed up just a few times. V and J are TRBV6-6 and TRBJ2-5; D could derive from TRBD1 or TRBD2 (7 bases each). This CDR3 has 15 amino acids. Deletions cut 8 bases from V and 2 bases from J, with 18 bases between. From germline, CDR1 is MNHNY and CDR2 SVGAGI (reference sequence). CDR3: CASGQGGNLQETQYF. The CDR3 DNA follows: TGTGCCAGCGGGCAGGGGGGGAACTTACAAGAGACCCAGTACTTC.

The genes are TRBV2 and TRBJ1-2; D is uncertain. Between the trimmed V and J ends, which lost 1 base and 4 bases, there was a span of 4 bases. The CDR3 length is 12 residues. CDR1 and CDR2 (germline): SNHLY, FYNNEI. As DNA, the CDR3 is TGTGCCAGCAGTGAAGGGGCCTATGGCTACACCTTC. Translating gives CASSEGAYGYTF.

The J gene is TRBJ2-7, the V gene TRBV4-3; 13 positions agree with TRBD2. Germline CDR1 LGHNA, CDR2 YSLEER. V trimming: 2 bases; J trimming: 4 bases; junction bases outside the gene matches: 11. The CDR3 covers 18 residues. DNA of the CDR3: TGCGCCAGCAGCCAATACCCGACGACTAGCGGGGGGACGTACGAGCAGTACTTC. It specifies CASSQYPTTSGGTYEQYF.

The V gene is TRBV6-1, the J gene TRBJ2-3; D not resolved. This CDR3 contains 13 residues. Trimming pared 4 bases from V and 5 bases from J, leaving 10 bases between. Germline V gives CDR1 MNHNS, CDR2 SASEGT. The CDR3 protein is CASSVDGIDTQYF. The CDR3 nucleotides read TGTGCCAGCAGTGTCGACGGCATAGATACGCAGTATTTT.

V is TRBV7-9 and J is TRBJ1-3; D is unresolved. The V and J ends lost 3 bases and 8 bases respectively, with 17 bases between them. The CDR3 is 15 amino acids. CDR1 and CDR2 from the germline V gene are SEHNR and FQNEAQ (reference sequence). The CDR3 region is CASSFQGMVLDTIYF. Written as DNA, the CDR3 is TGTGCCAGCAGCTTCCAAGGGATGGTGCTGGACACCATATATTTT.

The V call is TRBV14, the J call TRBJ2-3; 8 bases agree with TRBD2. Germline V gene sequence: CDR1 SGHDN, CDR2 FVKESK. The trim removed 1 base at V and 5 bases at J, leaving 5 bases unmatched. The CDR3 extends over 15 amino acids. This CDR3 reads CASSQVGLGQDTQYF. The CDR3 DNA reads TGTGCCAGCAGCCAAGTGGGACTAGGGCAAGATACGCAGTATTTT.